The clone carrying this T cell receptor beta chain was seen only a few times. Its antigen is still unknown. The V gene lost 8 bases and the J gene lost 7 bases, with 9 bases spanning the gap. Germline V lookup: CDR1 SGHNT, CDR2 YENEEA. This CDR3 has 11 amino acids. Libraries were prepared by immunoSEQ multiplex PCR; TCRdb keeps only in-frame clonotypes and omits some of them. This table holds 450,000 to 600,000 clones, around 79% found once. These data come from a study of shared clonotypes between healthy human individuals. General study points: The diversity represented, both genetic and in exposure history, was limited by few donors.

The chain joins TRBV11-3 to TRBJ2-1; the D is unclear. The source of this sequence is a woman in her forties in good health. Some clones in this sample may be carry-over from other donors' samples. Sequenced sample: PBMCs. The CDR3 sequence is CASGRLNEQFF. The DNA for the CDR3 is TGTGCCAGCGGGCGACTTAATGAGCAGTTCTTC. The full variable domain, completed using reference TRBV11-3 and TRBJ2-1, is EAGVVQSPRYKIIEKKQPVAFWCNPISGHNTLYWYLQNLGQGPELLIRYENEEAVDDSQLPKDRFSAERLKGVDSTLKIQPAELGDSAVYLCASGRLNEQFFGPGTRLTVL.